This T cell receptor beta chain was recovered during a study of blood T cells in healthy people across ages. In germline, CDR1 is SGHTA, CDR2 FQGNSA. V shed 5 bases and J shed 5 bases, with 11 bases lying between them. CDR3 length equals 13 residues. The sample holds many counts of this clonotype. A J-beta primer mix and a sample-barcoded 5' primer were used in a second PCR of about 7 to 12 cycles. TCRdb analysed the 5' RACE reads with MiXCR anew, one entry per CDR3 protein. The table shows about 1.1 million distinct CDR3 sequences, with under 40% occurring only once. Sequenced: blood. The V and J genes are TRBV7-2 and TRBJ2-3, with D uncertain. The sequence was obtained from a young man in good health. The DNA for the CDR3 is TGTGCCAGCAGCCCCCAAAGCGAAGATACGCAGTATTTT. Amino acid sequence: CASSPQSEDTQYF.